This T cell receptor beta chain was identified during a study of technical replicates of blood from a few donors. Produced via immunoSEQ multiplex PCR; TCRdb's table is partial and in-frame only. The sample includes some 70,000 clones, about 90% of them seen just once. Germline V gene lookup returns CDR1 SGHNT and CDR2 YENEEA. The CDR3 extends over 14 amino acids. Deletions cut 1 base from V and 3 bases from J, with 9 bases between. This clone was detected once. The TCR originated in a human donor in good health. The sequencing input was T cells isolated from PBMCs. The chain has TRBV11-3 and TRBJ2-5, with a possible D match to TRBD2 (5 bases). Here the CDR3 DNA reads TGTGCCAGCAGCTTAGGCGTGGGAGAAGAGACCCAGTACTTC. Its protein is CASSLGVGEETQYF.